The 22 T cell receptor beta chains reported below all come from one sample, sequenced in a study of CD8+ T cells in alopecia areata. The authors extracted RNA and reverse transcribed it into cDNA as the sequencing template. The protocol was immunoSEQ multiplex PCR, while the TCRdb copy is restricted to in-frame clones and leaves out a portion. The profile covers 140,000 to 150,000 clones, with about 56% appearing a single time and 15% to 20% taken by the ten largest. Described treatment: oral pan-JAK inhibitor, 5-10 mg twice daily. Sample: CD8+ T cells sorted from blood, taken at week 4, from a patient treated with tofacitinib. Receptor source: a human donor with alopecia areata.

V gene TRBV30 combines with J gene TRBJ1-5; D ambiguous. V lost 0 bases and J lost 6, with 9 bases in between. Germline lookup yields CDR1 GTSNPN and CDR2 SVGIG (reference sequence). The CDR3 spans 13 residues. The CDR3 coding sequence is TGTGCCTGGAGTGTACAGCCCGGTCAGCCCCAGCATTTT. As protein: CAWSVQPGQPQHF.

The sample holds one count of this clone. The rearrangement uses TRBV6-5 and TRBJ2-7; D is undetermined. Germline V gene data show CDR1 as MNHEY and CDR2 as SVGAGI. This CDR3 has 11 amino acids. Between the trimmed V and J ends, which lost 1 base and 4 bases, there was a span of 2 bases. CDR3 protein: CASSYLYEQYF. In DNA form, the CDR3 reads TGTGCCAGCAGTTACTTATACGAGCAGTACTTC.

This clone has more than one count but fewer than ten. The chain recombines TRBV5-4 with TRBJ1-1; TRBD1 might be the D (6 bases). This CDR3 has 13 residues. Trimming stripped 2 bases from V and 8 bases from J, with 13 bases between. Germline loops: CDR1 SGHNT, CDR2 YYREEE (reference sequence). As DNA, the CDR3 is TGTGCCAGCAGCTTAACGGGGGGCTTGGAAGCTTTCTTT. Protein sequence: CASSLTGGLEAFF.

V is TRBV27 and J is TRBJ1-5, with D perhaps matching TRBD1 (5 bases). The CDR3 has 15 amino acids. V gave up 4 bases and J gave up 0 bases, with 10 bases separating them. The germline V gene has CDR1 MNHEY and CDR2 SMNVEV (reference sequence). The CDR3 DNA follows: TGTGCCAGCAGTTACACAGGTTCTAGCAATCAGCCCCAGCATTTT. Protein: CASSYTGSSNQPQHF.

V gene TRBV7-9 combines with J gene TRBJ1-2; no firm D call. Germline lookup yields CDR1 SEHNR and CDR2 FQNEAQ (reference sequence). This CDR3 comprises 11 residues. Trimming stripped 1 base from V and 9 bases from J, with 6 bases between. The CDR3 coding sequence is TGTGCCAGCAGCTTAGTTGGAAGCTACACCTTC. Its protein is CASSLVGSYTF.

The chain couples TRBV6-5 to TRBJ1-6; D is ambiguous. CDR1 and CDR2 (germline): MNHEY, SVGAGI. The CDR3 consists of 14 residues. With 0 bases removed from V and 7 bases from J, the gap between germline ends came to 7 bases. CDR3 protein: CASSYSDGNSPLHF. The CDR3 DNA reads TGTGCCAGCAGTTACTCGGACGGAAATTCACCCCTCCACTTT.

The chain joins TRBV30 to TRBJ1-2; D is uncertain. V lost 2 bases and J lost 2, with 21 bases in between. The CDR3 length is 17 residues. Germline V lookup: CDR1 GTSNPN, CDR2 SVGIG (reference sequence). The CDR3 protein is CAWSSFLEARSNYGYTF. The CDR3 coding sequence is TGTGCCTGGAGTTCCTTTTTGGAGGCGCGTTCGAACTATGGCTACACCTTC.

CDR3 in amino acids: CASSSGLQETQYF. In DNA form, the CDR3 reads TGTGCCAGCAGCTCGGGACTCCAAGAGACCCAGTACTTC. The chain employs TRBV7-9 and TRBJ2-5; possible D gene TRBD2, 6 bases. V gave up 4 bases and J gave up 1 base, with 7 bases separating them. Germline V lookup: CDR1 SEHNR, CDR2 FQNEAQ (reference sequence). This CDR3 has 13 residues.

The chain uses TRBV5-6 and TRBJ2-7; possible D gene TRBD1, 5 bases. Germline CDR1 and CDR2: SGHDT and YYEEEE. Trimming removed 0 bases at V and 0 bases at J, with 10 bases between. This CDR3 has 15 amino acids. The CDR3 loop is CASSLEDTVSYEQYF. CDR3 DNA: TGTGCCAGCAGCTTGGAGGACACCGTCTCCTACGAGCAGTACTTC.

The chain uses TRBV2 and TRBJ2-1; D is tentatively TRBD1 or TRBD2 (5 bases each). The CDR3 totals 13 residues. V was clipped by 5 bases and J by 4 bases, with 9 bases between them. The germline gives CDR1 SNHLY, CDR2 FYNNEI. The CDR3 reads CASSTRQYNEQFF. The CDR3 DNA reads as TGTGCCAGCAGTACTAGACAGTACAATGAGCAGTTCTTC.

The chain couples TRBV6-1 to TRBJ2-7; D not resolved. Germline CDR1 MNHNS, CDR2 SASEGT. Trimming shortened V by 3 bases and J by 3 bases, and 12 bases separated the two germline ends. CDR3 size: 14 residues. The CDR3 coding sequence is TGTGCCAGCAGTGACTCCGACTCCCGCTACGAGCAGTACTTC. Protein product: CASSDSDSRYEQYF.

This clone showed up just a few times. The chain links TRBV27 to TRBJ1-5; no clear D gene. CDR1 is MNHEY, CDR2 SMNVEV, per germline (reference sequence). Between the trimmed V and J ends, which lost 4 bases and 0 bases, there was a span of 4 bases. This CDR3 comprises 13 residues. CDR3 amino acids: CASSSNSNQPQHF. The CDR3 DNA reads TGTGCCAGCAGTTCGAATAGCAATCAGCCCCAGCATTTT.

The V call is TRBV7-9, the J call TRBJ1-2, with a weak D call TRBD1 (6 bases). The CDR3 has 12 amino acids. V was clipped by 5 bases and J by 7 bases, with 11 bases between them. Germline V CDR1 and CDR2: SEHNR, FQNEAQ (reference sequence). The DNA of the CDR3 is TGTGCCAGCAGCATGACAGGTTTTGGCTACACCTTC. Translated, it gives CASSMTGFGYTF.

This chain uses TRBV7-2 with TRBJ2-2; 9 bases match TRBD1. Germline lookup yields CDR1 SGHTA and CDR2 FQGNSA. CDR3 length: 17 residues. Trimming at V came to 5 bases and at J to 3 bases, leaving 10 bases not matched to a gene. In nucleotides, the CDR3 is TGTGCCAGCAGCATGCCCGGGACAGGGAGGTACACCGGGGAGCTGTTTTTT. This translates into CASSMPGTGRYTGELFF.

This clone was observed a handful of times. At the DNA level, this CDR3 is encoded by other sequences in the same sample as well. V gene TRBV5-4 combines with J gene TRBJ1-1; D not resolved. CDR3 size: 14 residues. Germline-derived CDR1 and CDR2 are SGHNT and YYREEE (reference sequence). Trimming cost V 0 bases and J 1 base, with 7 bases left between them. The DNA for the CDR3 is TGTGCCAGCAGCTTGGCGGCCGGGAACACTGAAGCTTTCTTT. It encodes CASSLAAGNTEAFF.

Worth noting for this clone: This CDR3 is also generated by other DNA sequences in the sample. This chain links TRBV19 with TRBJ2-2, with D possibly being TRBD1 or TRBD2 (5 bases each). With 6 bases removed from V and 6 bases from J, the gap between germline ends came to 8 bases. Germline V gene data show CDR1 as LNHDA and CDR2 as SQIVND (reference sequence). This CDR3 spans 12 amino acids. The CDR3 coding sequence is TGTGCCAGTAGGGGGGAGTCCGGGGAGCTGTTTTTT. This encodes CASRGESGELFF.

This chain uses TRBV5-6 with TRBJ1-6; D gene uncertain. Trimming took 1 base from V and 9 from J, leaving 14 bases between them. The CDR3 is 15 amino acids. Per the germline V gene, CDR1 is SGHDT and CDR2 is YYEEEE. CDR3 loop: CASSLSQMWGSPLHF. The CDR3 DNA sequence: TGTGCCAGCAGCTTGTCGCAGATGTGGGGTTCACCCCTCCACTTT.

This clone was observed a handful of times. The V call is TRBV15, the J call TRBJ2-5; D is unresolved. The CDR3 has 14 amino acids. Germline loops: CDR1 LNHNV, CDR2 YYDKDF (reference sequence). Trimming shortened V by 0 bases and J by 5 bases, and 10 bases separated the two germline ends. DNA of the CDR3: TGTGCCACCAGCAGAGATCTGGCCCATGAGACCCAGTACTTC. This codes for CATSRDLAHETQYF.

The chain links TRBV4-3 to TRBJ2-5, with D maybe TRBD2 (5 bases). The CDR3 length is 15 residues. The V end was cut by 0 bases, the J end by 4 bases, with 12 bases between. From germline, CDR1 is LGHNA and CDR2 YSLEER. The CDR3 loop is CASSQDREAIETQYF. The CDR3 bases are TGCGCCAGCAGCCAAGACCGGGAAGCAATAGAGACCCAGTACTTC.

As DNA, the CDR3 is TGTGCCAGCAGTACAGGGTACGAGCAGTACTTC. Its translation: CASSTGYEQYF. The chain uses TRBV27 and TRBJ2-7, with D perhaps TRBD1 (6 bases). The CDR3 runs to 11 residues. Trimming cost V 5 bases and J 4 bases, with 6 bases left between them. Germline V gene lookup returns CDR1 MNHEY and CDR2 SMNVEV (reference sequence).

The gene calls are TRBV30 and TRBJ1-6, with D perhaps TRBD1 (5 bases). Germline CDR1 and CDR2: GTSNPN and SVGIG (reference sequence). V was clipped by 5 bases and J by 12 bases, with 26 bases between them. There are 16 residues in the CDR3. CDR3 region: CAWGERTTVPLIPLHF. CDR3 coding DNA: TGTGCCTGGGGTGAGCGGACGACAGTACCCCTGATACCCCTCCACTTT.

This sequence joins TRBV6-5 and TRBJ1-6, with D tentatively TRBD1 (6 bases). Germline values: CDR1 MNHEY, CDR2 SVGAGI. The ends were cut back, 6 bases at V and 8 bases at J, with 17 bases in the middle. The CDR3 is 15 residues long. The DNA for the CDR3 is TGTGCCAGCAGCCAGGTGGGCGCAGGGGATTCACCCCTCCACTTT. Protein sequence: CASSQVGAGDSPLHF.